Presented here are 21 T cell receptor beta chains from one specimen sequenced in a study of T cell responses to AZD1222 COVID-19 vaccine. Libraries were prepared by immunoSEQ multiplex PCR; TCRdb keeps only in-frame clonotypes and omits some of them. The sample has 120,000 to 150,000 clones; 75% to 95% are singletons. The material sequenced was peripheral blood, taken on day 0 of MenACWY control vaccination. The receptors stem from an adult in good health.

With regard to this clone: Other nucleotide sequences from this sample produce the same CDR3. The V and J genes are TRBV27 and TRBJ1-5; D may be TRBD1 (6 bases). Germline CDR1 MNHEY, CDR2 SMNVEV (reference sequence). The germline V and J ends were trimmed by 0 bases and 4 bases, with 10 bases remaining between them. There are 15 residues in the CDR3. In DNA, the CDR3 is TGTGCCAGCAGTTTATCGGGCACAGGGAATCAGCCCCAGCATTTT. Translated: CASSLSGTGNQPQHF.

CDR3 amino acids: CASSARQANTEAFF. CDR3 nucleotide sequence: TGTGCCAGCTCAGCCCGACAGGCAAACACTGAAGCTTTCTTT. The chain has TRBV18 and TRBJ1-1; a weak D match, TRBD1 (6 bases). The ends were cut back, 5 bases at V and 2 bases at J, with 12 bases in the middle. CDR1 is KGHSH, CDR2 LQKENI, per germline. The length of the CDR3 is 14 residues. The full variable domain, rest sourced from reference TRBV18 and TRBJ1-1, is NAGVMQNPRHLVRRRGQEARLRCSPMKGHSHVYWYRQLPEEGLKFMVYLQKENIIDESGMPKERFSAEFPKEGPSILRIQQVVRGDSAAYFCASSARQANTEAFFGQGTRLTVV.

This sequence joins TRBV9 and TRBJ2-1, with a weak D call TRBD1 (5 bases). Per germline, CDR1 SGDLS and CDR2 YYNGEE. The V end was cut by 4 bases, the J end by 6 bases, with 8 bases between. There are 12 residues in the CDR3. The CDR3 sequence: CASSQGLNEQFF. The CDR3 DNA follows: TGTGCCAGCAGCCAGGGCCTCAATGAGCAGTTCTTC. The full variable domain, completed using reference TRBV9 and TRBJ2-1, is DSGVTQTPKHLITATGQRVTLRCSPRSGDLSVYWYQQSLDQGLQFLIQYYNGEERAKGNILERFSAQQFPDLHSELNLSSLELGDSALYFCASSQGLNEQFFGPGTRLTVL.

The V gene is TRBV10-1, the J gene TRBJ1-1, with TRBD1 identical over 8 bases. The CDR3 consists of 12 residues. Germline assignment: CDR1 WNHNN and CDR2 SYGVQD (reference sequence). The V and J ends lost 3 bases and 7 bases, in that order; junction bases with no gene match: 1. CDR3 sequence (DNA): TGCGCCAGCAGTGACGGGACAGGTGAAGCTTTCTTT. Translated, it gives CASSDGTGEAFF.

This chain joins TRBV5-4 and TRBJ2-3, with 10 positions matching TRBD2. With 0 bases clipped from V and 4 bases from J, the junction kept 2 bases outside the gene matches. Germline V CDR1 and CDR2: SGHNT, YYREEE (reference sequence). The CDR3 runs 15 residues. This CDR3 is CASSLASGRADTQYF. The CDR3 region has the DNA TGTGCCAGCAGCTTGGCTAGCGGGAGAGCAGATACGCAGTATTTT.

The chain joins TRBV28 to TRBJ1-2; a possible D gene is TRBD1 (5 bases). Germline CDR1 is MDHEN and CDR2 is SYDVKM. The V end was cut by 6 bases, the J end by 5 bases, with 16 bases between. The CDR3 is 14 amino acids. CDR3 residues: CASSLRGRGYGYTF. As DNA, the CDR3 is TGTGCCAGCAGCCTCCGGGGCCGGGGGTATGGCTACACCTTC.

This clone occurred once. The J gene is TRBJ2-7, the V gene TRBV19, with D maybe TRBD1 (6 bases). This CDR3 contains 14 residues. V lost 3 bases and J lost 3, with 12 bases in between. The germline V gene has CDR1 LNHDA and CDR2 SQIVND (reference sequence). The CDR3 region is CASSMEQGVYEQYF. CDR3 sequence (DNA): TGTGCCAGTAGTATGGAACAGGGAGTCTACGAGCAGTACTTC.

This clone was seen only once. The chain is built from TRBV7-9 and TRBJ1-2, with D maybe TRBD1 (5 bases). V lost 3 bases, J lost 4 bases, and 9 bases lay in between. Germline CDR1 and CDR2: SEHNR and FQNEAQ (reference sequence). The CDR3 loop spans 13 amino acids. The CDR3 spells CASSFGAGYGYTF. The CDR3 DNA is TGTGCCAGCAGCTTCGGGGCGGGCTATGGCTACACCTTC.

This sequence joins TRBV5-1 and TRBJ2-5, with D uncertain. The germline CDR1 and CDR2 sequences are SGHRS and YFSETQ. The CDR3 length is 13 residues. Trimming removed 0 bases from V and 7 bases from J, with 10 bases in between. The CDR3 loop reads CASSLDRSGTQYF. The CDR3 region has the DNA TGCGCCAGCAGCTTGGATCGATCAGGGACCCAGTACTTC.

The CDR3 here is CASSYSRGSNEKLFF. The CDR3 DNA reads TGTGCCAGCAGTTACTCAAGAGGGTCTAATGAAAAACTGTTTTTT. The J gene is TRBJ1-4, the V gene TRBV6-5; D uncertain. CDR1 and CDR2 (germline): MNHEY, SVGAGI. V gave up 0 bases and J gave up 3 bases, with 8 bases separating them. This CDR3 is 15 amino acids long.

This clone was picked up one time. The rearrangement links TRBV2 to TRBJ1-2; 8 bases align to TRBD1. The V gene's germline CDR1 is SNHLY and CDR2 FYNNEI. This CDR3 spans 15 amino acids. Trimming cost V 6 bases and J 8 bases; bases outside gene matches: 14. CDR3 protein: CASRVGTGLISGYTF. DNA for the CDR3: TGTGCCAGCAGAGTGGGGACAGGTCTAATCTCGGGCTACACCTTC.

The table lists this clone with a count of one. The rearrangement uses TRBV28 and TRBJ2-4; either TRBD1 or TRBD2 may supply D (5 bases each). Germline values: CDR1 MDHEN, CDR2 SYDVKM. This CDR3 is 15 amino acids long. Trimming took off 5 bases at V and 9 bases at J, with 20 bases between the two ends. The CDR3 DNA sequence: TGTGCCAGCAGTCCACTCCCCGAGGGGACGGGCATTCAGTACTTC. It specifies CASSPLPEGTGIQYF.

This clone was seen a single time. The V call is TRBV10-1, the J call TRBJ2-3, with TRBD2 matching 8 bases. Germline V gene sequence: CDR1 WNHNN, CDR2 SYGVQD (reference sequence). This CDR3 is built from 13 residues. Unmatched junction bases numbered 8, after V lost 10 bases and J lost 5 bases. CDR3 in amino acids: CATGGVMGDTQYF. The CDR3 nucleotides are TGCGCCACCGGGGGGGTAATGGGAGATACGCAGTATTTT.

The DNA for the CDR3 is TGTGCCACCACCGGGGACCCCCGGCCCATGAACACTGAAGCTTTCTTT. This gives the protein CATTGDPRPMNTEAFF. V and J are TRBV19 and TRBJ1-1, with D tentatively TRBD1 (5 bases). V was shortened by 10 bases and J by 0 bases, with 21 bases between the two germline ends. The CDR3 extends over 16 amino acids. CDR1 is LNHDA, CDR2 SQIVND, per germline (reference sequence).

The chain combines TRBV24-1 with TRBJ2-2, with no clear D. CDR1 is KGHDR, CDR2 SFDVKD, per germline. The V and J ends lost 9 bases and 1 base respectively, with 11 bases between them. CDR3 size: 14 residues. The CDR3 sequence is CATSGPRNTGELFF. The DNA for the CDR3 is TGTGCCACCTCAGGACCGAGGAACACCGGGGAGCTGTTTTTT.

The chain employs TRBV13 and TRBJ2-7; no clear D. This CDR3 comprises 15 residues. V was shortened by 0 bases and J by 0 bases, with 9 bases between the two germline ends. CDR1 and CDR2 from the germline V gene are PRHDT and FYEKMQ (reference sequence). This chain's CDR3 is CASSLGGVGSYEQYF. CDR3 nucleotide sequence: TGTGCCAGCAGCTTAGGGGGTGTTGGCTCCTACGAGCAGTACTTC.

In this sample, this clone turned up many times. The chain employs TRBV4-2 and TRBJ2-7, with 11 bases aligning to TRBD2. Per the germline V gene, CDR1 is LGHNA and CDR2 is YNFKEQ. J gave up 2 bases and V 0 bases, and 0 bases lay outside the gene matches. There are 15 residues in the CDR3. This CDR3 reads CASSQDSGGAYEQYF. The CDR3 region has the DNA TGTGCCAGCAGCCAAGATAGCGGGGGGGCCTACGAGCAGTACTTC.

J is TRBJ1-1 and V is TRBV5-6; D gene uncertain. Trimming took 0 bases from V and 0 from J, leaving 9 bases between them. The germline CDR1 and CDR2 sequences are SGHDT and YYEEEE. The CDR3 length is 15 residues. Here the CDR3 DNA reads TGTGCCAGCAGCTTGGTCGGCGGACTGAACACTGAAGCTTTCTTT. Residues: CASSLVGGLNTEAFF.

The chain's CDR3 is CASSDHGTEAFF. The CDR3 bases are TGTGCCAGCAGCGACCATGGCACTGAAGCTTTCTTT. This chain joins TRBV28 and TRBJ1-1, with D uncertain. Germline loops: CDR1 MDHEN, CDR2 SYDVKM. CDR3 length: 12 amino acids. Trimming took off 6 bases at V and 4 bases at J, with 9 bases between the two ends.

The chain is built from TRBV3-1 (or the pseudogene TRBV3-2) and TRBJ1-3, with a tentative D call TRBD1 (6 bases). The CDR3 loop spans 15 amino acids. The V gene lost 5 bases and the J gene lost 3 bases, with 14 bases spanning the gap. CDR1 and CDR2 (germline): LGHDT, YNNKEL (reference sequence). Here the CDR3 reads CASSVHTGIGNTIYF. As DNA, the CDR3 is TGTGCCAGCAGCGTTCATACAGGGATTGGAAACACCATATATTTT.

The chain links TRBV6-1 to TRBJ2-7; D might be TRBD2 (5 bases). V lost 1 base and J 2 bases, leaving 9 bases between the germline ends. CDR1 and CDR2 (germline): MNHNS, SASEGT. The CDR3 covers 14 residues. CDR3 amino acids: CASSEDGGTYEQYF. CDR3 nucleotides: TGTGCCAGCAGTGAAGACGGAGGAACCTACGAGCAGTACTTC.